This TCR beta chain was sequenced during a study of T cells in Graves' hyperthyroidism and ophthalmopathy. Study-wide findings and caveats: Model predictions of ophthalmopathy came a median 6.5 months before onset.

Using RNA transcripts as the source, TCR beta CDR3 regions were amplified. First-round RT-PCR targeting the TCR CDR3 was performed with the HTBI primer set. TCRdb redid the calling of the multiplex PCR reads with MiXCR, one entry per CDR3 protein. The table includes under 350,000 distinct CDR3 sequences, approximately 22% detected once. Trimming cost V 0 bases and J 10 bases; bases outside gene matches: 4. The CDR3 is 14 amino acids. Germline V gene sequence: CDR1 SGHVS, CDR2 FQNEAQ. Every diagnosis used clinical symptoms, serum thyroxine and TRAb, thyroid ultrasound and orbital computed tomography. The source of the PBMCs was roughly 10 ml of fresh peripheral blood. This clonotype was picked up many times. Its matching antigen is unknown.

Sequenced material: blood. This TCR was recovered from a woman aged 50 to 60 with Graves' hyperthyroidism. The J gene is TRBJ2-3, the V gene TRBV7-8; 10 nucleotides line up with TRBD2. The chain's CDR3 is CASSLAGTSGAQYF. Here the CDR3 DNA reads TGTGCCAGCAGCTTAGCGGGAACTAGCGGGGCGCAGTATTTT.